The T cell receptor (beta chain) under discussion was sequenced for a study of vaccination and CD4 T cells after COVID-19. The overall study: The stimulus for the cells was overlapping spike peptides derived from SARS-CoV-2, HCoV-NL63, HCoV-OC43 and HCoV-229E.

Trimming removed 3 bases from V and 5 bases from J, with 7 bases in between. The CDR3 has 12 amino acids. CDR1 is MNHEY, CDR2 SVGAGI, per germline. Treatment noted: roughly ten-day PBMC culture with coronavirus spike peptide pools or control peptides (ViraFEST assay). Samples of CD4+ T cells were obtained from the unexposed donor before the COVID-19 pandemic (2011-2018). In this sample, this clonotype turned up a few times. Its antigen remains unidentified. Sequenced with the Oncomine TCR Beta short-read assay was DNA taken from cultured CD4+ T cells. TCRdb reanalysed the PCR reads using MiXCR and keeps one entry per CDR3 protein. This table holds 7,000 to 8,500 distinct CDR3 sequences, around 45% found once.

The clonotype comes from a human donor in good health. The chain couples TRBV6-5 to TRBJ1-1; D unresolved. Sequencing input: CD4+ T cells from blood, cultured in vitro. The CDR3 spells CASSYGSTEAFF. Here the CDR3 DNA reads TGTGCCAGCAGTTATGGGTCAACTGAAGCTTTCTTT.